Included here is one T cell receptor (beta chain) sequence, with context. The antigen is not known. Per germline, CDR1 ENHRY and CDR2 SYGVKD. This CDR3 is 13 amino acids long. V dropped 4 bases and J dropped 2 bases, with 8 bases sitting between them. TCRdb keeps only in-frame clones here, not all; method: immunoSEQ multiplex PCR. The table records about 37,000 clones, around 32% of them present only once. The treatment denotes: randomized to nivolumab then ipilimumab (arm A) or the reverse (arm B). This entry is derived from a study of sequential checkpoint blockade in melanoma. In the study overall: First-line arms were nivolumab then ipilimumab, or the reverse, randomized 1:1.

Study findings and constraints: Pretreatment TIL clonality tracked with response in the nivolumab-first arm.

This sample comprised tumor tissue (inferred from file names), obtained from a patient given nivolumab and ipilimumab in sequence. The chain uses TRBV10-3 and TRBJ2-5; no clear D. The receptor's source is a human donor with melanoma. The CDR3 region has the DNA TGTGCCATCAGTGCGAACGAGCAAGAGACCCAGTACTTC. This codes for CAISANEQETQYF.